A single sample gave rise to the 15 T cell receptor beta chains below, sequenced in a study of blood T cells in healthy people across ages. Primers used in a second PCR of roughly 6 to 11 cycles were a sample-barcoded 5' primer and a J-beta primer mix. TCRdb fed the 5' RACE reads into MiXCR, producing one record per CDR3 protein. Here the sample spans 650,000 to 900,000 distinct CDR3 sequences, less than 80% being singletons. The sample comprised blood. The receptor source for this set is a young man in good health.

This chain links TRBV28 with TRBJ1-5; no clear D gene. The CDR3 extends over 14 amino acids. CDR1 and CDR2 from the germline V gene are MDHEN and SYDVKM. Trimming stripped 2 bases from V and 3 bases from J, with 8 bases between. The CDR3 sequence is CASSLVQYNQPQHF. The CDR3 nucleotides read TGTGCCAGCAGTTTAGTCCAGTACAATCAGCCCCAGCATTTT.

This clonotype was counted only a few times. The chain uses TRBV7-2 and TRBJ1-6, with D possibly matching TRBD1 (5 bases). V was trimmed by 0 bases and J by 7 bases, leaving 7 bases between them. The germline CDR1 and CDR2 sequences are SGHTA and FQGNSA. The CDR3 loop spans 14 amino acids. CDR3 in DNA: TGTGCCAGCAGCTTAGCGACAGTCAATTCACCCCTCCACTTT. It yields the protein CASSLATVNSPLHF.

The chain couples TRBV4-2 to TRBJ2-7; TRBD1 aligns across 9 bases. The CDR3 runs 15 residues. CDR1 is LGHNA and CDR2 is YNFKEQ in the germline V gene. V was clipped by 1 base and J by 5 bases; unmatched bases: 6. CDR3 sequence reads: CASSQAGTGIHEQYF. The CDR3 coding sequence is TGTGCCAGCAGCCAAGCCGGGACAGGGATCCACGAGCAGTACTTC.

This rearrangement joins TRBV25-1 to TRBJ2-3; 7 nucleotides line up with TRBD2. Trimming removed 3 bases from V and 2 bases from J; junction bases left unmatched: 11. This CDR3 has 17 amino acids. Germline V gives CDR1 MGHDK, CDR2 SYGVNS. The CDR3 reads CASSEGGWGFPTDTQYF. The CDR3 DNA reads as TGTGCCAGCAGTGAGGGAGGGTGGGGCTTCCCCACAGATACGCAGTATTTT.

This chain joins TRBV20-1 and TRBJ2-7, with TRBD1 matching over 7 bases. This CDR3 comprises 15 residues. V shed 6 bases and J 0 bases; nucleotides not matched to a gene: 11. The germline V gene has CDR1 DFQATT and CDR2 SNEGSKA (reference sequence). CDR3 coding DNA: TGCAGTGCCCTACCCGCAGGGGGTAGCTCCTACGAGCAGTACTTC. Translation: CSALPAGGSSYEQYF.

The gene calls are TRBV5-1 and TRBJ2-1; a weak D match, TRBD2 (5 bases). Germline V gives CDR1 SGHRS, CDR2 YFSETQ. The length of the CDR3 is 13 residues. V was pared by 2 bases and J by 8 bases, with 11 bases between. The CDR3 reads CASSFDLGDEQFF. In DNA, the CDR3 is TGCGCCAGCAGCTTTGACCTCGGGGATGAGCAGTTCTTC.

The table lists this clonotype with many counts. The gene calls are TRBV2 and TRBJ2-2; D unclear. Germline V gene sequence: CDR1 SNHLY, CDR2 FYNNEI. V was pared by 4 bases and J by 6 bases, with 3 bases between. The CDR3 contains 11 residues. In DNA form, the CDR3 reads TGTGCCAGCAGTGGTCCCGGGGAGCTGTTTTTT. Its translation is CASSGPGELFF.

V and J are TRBV7-9 and TRBJ2-1, with no clear D. V lost 7 bases, J lost 6 bases, and 13 bases lay in between. This CDR3 region has 13 residues. Germline lookup yields CDR1 SEHNR and CDR2 FQNEAQ (reference sequence). The CDR3 loop reads CASTLTRANEQFF. CDR3 nucleotide sequence: TGTGCCAGCACTTTAACACGGGCCAATGAGCAGTTCTTC.

The rearrangement links TRBV28 to TRBJ2-1; 11 bases agree with TRBD1. V lost 7 bases and J lost 6; bases outside the gene matches: 8. The CDR3 has 15 residues. Per the germline V gene, CDR1 is MDHEN and CDR2 is SYDVKM. CDR3 protein: CASTLGQGVSNEQFF. CDR3 coding DNA: TGTGCCAGCACCTTGGGACAGGGGGTTAGCAATGAGCAGTTCTTC.

This chain links TRBV30 with TRBJ1-2; maybe TRBD1 (5 bases). The CDR3 extends over 13 amino acids. V was pared by 4 bases and J by 5 bases, with 14 bases between. Germline V CDR1 and CDR2: GTSNPN, SVGIG (reference sequence). Here the CDR3 reads CAWIGDSEYGYTF. In nucleotides, the CDR3 is TGTGCCTGGATAGGAGACAGTGAATATGGCTACACCTTC.

The genes are TRBV28 and TRBJ2-1; D remains unclear. The CDR3 consists of 11 residues. The V gene's germline CDR1 is MDHEN and CDR2 SYDVKM. Trimming took off 5 bases at V and 9 bases at J, with 8 bases between the two ends. DNA of the CDR3: TGTGCCAGCAGTCTAAGGGCTGAGCAGTTCTTC. It yields the protein CASSLRAEQFF.

The gene calls are TRBV5-8 and TRBJ2-1, with 10 bases aligning to TRBD1. The CDR3 spans 15 residues. CDR1 and CDR2 from the germline V gene are SGHTS and YDEGEE. Trimming at V came to 3 bases and at J to 6 bases, leaving 6 bases not matched to a gene. CDR3 region: CASSYGTGEGNEQFF. The CDR3, as DNA: TGTGCCAGCAGCTACGGGACAGGGGAGGGCAATGAGCAGTTCTTC.

The chain is built from TRBV10-3 and TRBJ2-6; tentatively, D is TRBD1 (6 bases). The CDR3 runs to 15 residues. Germline V lookup: CDR1 ENHRY, CDR2 SYGVKD. Trimming removed 4 bases from V and 2 bases from J, with 9 bases in between. The CDR3 protein is CAISVNRAGANVLTF. In DNA, the CDR3 is TGTGCCATCAGTGTGAACAGGGCTGGGGCCAACGTCCTGACTTTC.

The chain combines TRBV28 with TRBJ2-7; TRBD1 aligns across 7 bases. The CDR3 extends over 14 amino acids. V was pared by 3 bases and J by 3 bases, with 5 bases of the junction left unmatched. Per germline, CDR1 MDHEN and CDR2 SYDVKM. This CDR3 reads CASSLYRDSYEQYF. Here the CDR3 DNA reads TGTGCCAGCAGTTTGTACAGGGACAGCTACGAGCAGTACTTC.

The J gene is TRBJ1-2, the V gene TRBV28; 7 bases agree with TRBD1. The CDR3 contains 13 residues. V trimming: 3 bases; J trimming: 6 bases; junction bases outside the gene matches: 4. The germline V gene has CDR1 MDHEN and CDR2 SYDVKM. The CDR3 bases are TGTGCCAGCAGTTTCGTAACAGGGGATGGCTACACCTTC. Translation gives CASSFVTGDGYTF.